The 3 T cell receptor beta chains presented below share a single source sample, sequenced in a study of CD8 T cells in ankylosing spondylitis. Using its own MiXCR run on the 5' RACE reads, TCRdb lists one record per CDR3 protein. The sample lists about 44,000 distinct CDR3 sequences; around 10% were seen once. Sequenced material: blood, either unsorted or a sorted T cell fraction (not recorded which). These TCRs come from a male donor with ankylosing spondylitis or in good health (not recorded which).

This clonotype was counted only a few times. The genes are TRBV5-1 and TRBJ2-1, with 7 bases identical to TRBD2. The CDR3 is 15 residues long. CDR1 and CDR2 (germline): SGHRS, YFSETQ. The V gene end was trimmed by 0 bases and the J gene end by 1 base; junction bases not matched to a gene: 1. CDR3: CASSLEAGSYNEQFF. The DNA of the CDR3 is TGCGCCAGCAGCTTGGAAGCGGGGTCCTACAATGAGCAGTTCTTC.

This clonotype appeared a few times. The chain uses TRBV7-9 and TRBJ1-1; 7 bases align to TRBD1. This CDR3 has 12 residues. Germline CDR1 is SEHNR and CDR2 is FQNEAQ (reference sequence). J lost 5 bases, V lost 5 bases, and 2 bases had no gene match. The CDR3 loop is CASSSRGTEAFF. The CDR3 nucleotides read TGTGCCAGCAGCAGCAGGGGGACTGAAGCTTTCTTT. The full variable domain, completed using reference TRBV7-9 and TRBJ1-1, is DTGVSQNPRHKITKRGQNVTFRCDPISEHNRLYWYRQTLGQGPEFLTYFQNEAQLEKSRLLSDRFSAERPKGSFSTLEIQRTEQGDSAMYLCASSSRGTEAFFGQGTRLTVV.

This clonotype ranks as medium-sized (0.01 to 0.1%). This chain uses TRBV20-1 with TRBJ2-1; 9 positions agree with TRBD1. The CDR3 is made up of 11 amino acids. Unmatched junction bases numbered 6, after V lost 6 bases and J lost 12 bases. Germline CDR1 and CDR2: DFQATT and SNEGSKA (reference sequence). The CDR3 coding sequence is TGCAGTGCGGACAGGGGAACGGTGCAGTTCTTC. Its translation is CSADRGTVQFF.